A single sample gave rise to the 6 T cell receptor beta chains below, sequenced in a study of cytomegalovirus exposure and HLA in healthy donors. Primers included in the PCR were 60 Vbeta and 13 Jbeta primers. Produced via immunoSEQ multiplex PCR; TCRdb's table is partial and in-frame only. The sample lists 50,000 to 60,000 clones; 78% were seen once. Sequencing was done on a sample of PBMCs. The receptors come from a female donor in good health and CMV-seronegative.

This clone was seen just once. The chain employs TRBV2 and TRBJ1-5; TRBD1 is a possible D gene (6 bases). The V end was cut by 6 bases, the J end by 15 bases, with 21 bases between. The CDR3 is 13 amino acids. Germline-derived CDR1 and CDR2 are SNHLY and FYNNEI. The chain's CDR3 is CASSPRGRGAGHF. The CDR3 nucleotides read TGTGCCAGCAGCCCCAGGGGTAGGGGCGCGGGGCATTTT. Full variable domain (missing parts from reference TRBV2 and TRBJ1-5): EPEVTQTPSHQVTQMGQEVILRCVPISNHLYFYWYRQILGQKVEFLVSFYNNEISEKSEIFDDQFSVERPDGSNFTLKIRSTKLEDSAMYFCASSPRGRGAGHFGDGTRLSIL.

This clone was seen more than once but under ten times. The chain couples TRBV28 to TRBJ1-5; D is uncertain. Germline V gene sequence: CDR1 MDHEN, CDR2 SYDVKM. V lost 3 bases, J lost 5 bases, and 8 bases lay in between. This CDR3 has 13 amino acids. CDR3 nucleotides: TGTGCCAGCAGTTTCTCGTTCGATCAGCCCCAGCATTTT. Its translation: CASSFSFDQPQHF.

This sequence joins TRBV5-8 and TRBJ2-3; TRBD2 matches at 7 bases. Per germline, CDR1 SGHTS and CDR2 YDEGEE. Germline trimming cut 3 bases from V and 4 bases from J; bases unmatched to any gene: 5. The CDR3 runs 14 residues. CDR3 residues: CASSWTSKADTQYF. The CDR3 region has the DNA TGTGCCAGCAGCTGGACTAGTAAGGCAGATACGCAGTATTTT.

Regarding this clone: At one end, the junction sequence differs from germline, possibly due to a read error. The CDR3 sequence: CASSKAIASGGDF. The CDR3 DNA is TGTGCCAGCAGCAAAGCAATCGCTAGCGGGGGGGACTTC. This chain uses TRBV7-2 with TRBJ2-5; 12 bases align to TRBD2. This CDR3 spans 13 amino acids. CDR1 is SGHTA and CDR2 is FQGNSA in the germline V gene.

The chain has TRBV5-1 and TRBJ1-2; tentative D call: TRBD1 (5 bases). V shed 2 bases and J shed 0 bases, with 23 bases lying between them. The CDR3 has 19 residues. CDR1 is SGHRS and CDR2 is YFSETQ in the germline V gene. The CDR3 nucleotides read TGCGCCAGCAGCTTTTCCCAAAAAATTACAGGTTATACTAACTATGGCTACACCTTC. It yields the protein CASSFSQKITGYTNYGYTF.

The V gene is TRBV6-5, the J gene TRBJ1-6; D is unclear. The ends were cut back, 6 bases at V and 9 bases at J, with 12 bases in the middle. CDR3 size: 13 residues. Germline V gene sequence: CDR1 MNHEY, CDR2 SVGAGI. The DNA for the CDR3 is TGTGCCAGCAGCTTCACCCTAATTTCACCCCTCCACTTT. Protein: CASSFTLISPLHF.